This TCR beta chain was recorded in a study of blood T cell repertoires in COVID-19. The overall study: Both acute and convalescent COVID-19 samples were obtained from the United States, Italy and Spain. The cDNA or gDNA used as material had been derived from T cells, B-cell-depleted T cells, or PBMCs.

V lost 4 bases to trimming and J lost 11 bases; unmatched junction nucleotides: 11. The germline CDR1 and CDR2 sequences are SGHRS and YFSETQ. The CDR3 consists of 13 residues. Original methodology: By means of reference gene primer amplification, nucleated cell counts were estimated. Data came from immunoSEQ multiplex PCR; TCRdb stores just in-frame clones and leaves some out. V and J calls and clone size are copied from that table; D and trimming were computed from the DNA. The table shows over 300,000 clones, with nearly 90% occurring only once. Sequencing used peripheral blood. The chain combines TRBV5-1 with TRBJ1-1; 7 bases are shared with TRBD1. This receptor was taken from a man aged 18 to 29 with active or convalescent COVID-19. The CDR3 bases are TGCGCCAGCAGCCCCAGACAGGGCGAGTATGCTTTCTTT. This translates into CASSPRQGEYAFF.